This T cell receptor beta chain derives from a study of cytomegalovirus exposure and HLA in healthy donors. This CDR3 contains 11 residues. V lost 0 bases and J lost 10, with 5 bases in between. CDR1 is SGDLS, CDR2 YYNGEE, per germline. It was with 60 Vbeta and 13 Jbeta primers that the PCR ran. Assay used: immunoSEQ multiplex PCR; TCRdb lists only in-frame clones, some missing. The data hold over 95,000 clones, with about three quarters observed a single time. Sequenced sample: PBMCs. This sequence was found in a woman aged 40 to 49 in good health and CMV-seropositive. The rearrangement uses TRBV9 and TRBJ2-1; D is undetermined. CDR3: CASSVGQEQFF. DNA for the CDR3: TGTGCCAGCAGCGTAGGGCAGGAGCAGTTCTTC. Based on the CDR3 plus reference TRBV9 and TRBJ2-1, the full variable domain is DSGVTQTPKHLITATGQRVTLRCSPRSGDLSVYWYQQSLDQGLQFLIQYYNGEERAKGNILERFSAQQFPDLHSELNLSSLELGDSALYFCASSVGQEQFFGPGTRLTVL.